This T cell receptor (beta chain) stems from a study of human T cells and chemical hapten exposure. TCRdb reprocessed the RACE reads via MiXCR and lists one record per CDR3 protein. The data hold tens of thousands of distinct CDR3 sequences, with 11% observed a single time. Documented time point: patch test 3, about 24 weeks after DPC sensitization. Treatment of the sample: therapeutic diphenylcyclopropenone sensitization with weekly scalp DPC. In germline, CDR1 is SGHTA, CDR2 FQGNSA. The V segment lost 5 bases and the J segment 2 bases; nucleotides outside the gene matches: 3. CDR3 length: 15 amino acids. This clonotype has only a few counts.

This chain connects TRBV7-2 to TRBJ2-2, with TRBD1 matching over 9 bases. This clonotype was sampled from a woman in her fifties or sixties with alopecia areata. Some clones in this sample may be carry-over from other donors' samples. This specimen was whole blood, taken in connection with sensitization to the hapten diphenylcyclopropenone (DPC). The CDR3 loop reads CASSHRGHNTGELFF. The CDR3 DNA sequence: TGTGCCAGCAGCCACAGGGGGCATAACACCGGGGAGCTGTTTTTT.